Sequencing of this TCR beta chain was carried out in a study of CD8+ T cells in alopecia areata. About the research overall: Tofacitinib lasted 6 to 18 months, then 6 months off drug. General study results and limits: Scalp lesions, especially in alopecia totalis/universalis, had higher clonality than normal scalp. Mice showed clearer TCR sharing than patients did, a gap that was possibly HLA-related.

Comment on this clone: Its target is unknown.

cDNA serving as the sequencing template came from extracted, reverse transcribed RNA. Repertoires were generated with immunoSEQ multiplex PCR, while TCRdb's copy carries only in-frame clones and drops some. The table lists about 150,000 clones, around 87% of them singletons. Germline V gene lookup returns CDR1 SQVTM and CDR2 ANQGSEA. The CDR3 extends over 13 amino acids. Specimens obtained from alopecia areata patients comprised lesional scalp punch biopsies and peripheral blood. The chain is built from TRBV29-1 and TRBJ1-1; 7 bases are a match to TRBD1. Sequenced here: CD8+ T cells sorted from blood, sampled at week 0. This TCR was recovered from a human donor with alopecia areata. DNA of the CDR3: TGCAGTTCGAAGGGGGCAGGGGACACTGAAGCTTTCTTT. This encodes CSSKGAGDTEAFF.